This T cell receptor beta chain was recovered during a study of blood T cell repertoires in COVID-19. About the study: Acute-phase and convalescent COVID-19 samples originated in the United States, Italy and Spain.

This clone was detected only a few times. V lost 8 bases, J lost 7 bases, and 15 bases lay in between. Germline V lookup: CDR1 ENHRY, CDR2 SYGVKD. The CDR3 has 13 residues. Cohort assignment relied on participant-reported clinical history. Per the authors' pipeline: The authors estimated nucleated cell counts from reference gene primer amplification. Measured with immunoSEQ multiplex PCR; TCRdb has only the in-frame clones, and not every one. The DNA was the basis for D and trimming; V, J and clone size are from that table. The table includes roughly 200,000 clones, more than 80% detected once. The TCR originated in a man aged 30 to 45 who had recovered from COVID-19. This rearrangement joins TRBV10-3 to TRBJ2-1, with TRBD2 as a possible D gene (5 bases). Sequences were obtained from PBMCs or T cells enriched from blood (not recorded which). The CDR3 sequence is CAIEGDLGNEQFF. CDR3 sequence (DNA): TGTGCCATCGAGGGAGATCTGGGGAATGAGCAGTTCTTC.